This paragraph reports one T cell receptor (beta chain). PCR amplification relied on 60 Vbeta primers (plus 13 Jbeta primers). Sequencing used immunoSEQ multiplex PCR; TCRdb keeps in-frame clones, though not all of them. The table gives tens of thousands of clones; the top ten clones make up about 16% of it. This entry comes from a study of cytomegalovirus exposure and HLA in healthy donors. The CDR3 is 14 amino acids. Germline V gene sequence: CDR1 KGHSH, CDR2 LQKENI. The V end lost 3 bases, the J end lost 2 bases, and 11 bases lay between the germline ends. The V call is TRBV18, the J call TRBJ2-7; tentatively, D is TRBD2 (6 bases). The specimen sequenced was PBMCs. The receptor was derived from a man aged 50 to 59 in good health and CMV-seropositive. The CDR3 spells CASSPRDDTYEQYF. In nucleotides, the CDR3 is TGTGCCAGCTCACCGCGGGACGATACCTACGAGCAGTACTTC.